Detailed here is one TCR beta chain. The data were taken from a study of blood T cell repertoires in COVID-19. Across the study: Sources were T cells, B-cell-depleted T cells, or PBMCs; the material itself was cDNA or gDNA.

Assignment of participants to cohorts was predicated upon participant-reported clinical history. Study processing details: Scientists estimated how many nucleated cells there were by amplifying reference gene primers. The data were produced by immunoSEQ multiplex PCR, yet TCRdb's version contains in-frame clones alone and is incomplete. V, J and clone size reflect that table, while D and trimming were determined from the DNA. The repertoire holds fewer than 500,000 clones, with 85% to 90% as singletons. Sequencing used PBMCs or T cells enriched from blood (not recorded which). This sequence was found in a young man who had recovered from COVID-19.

In nucleotides, the CDR3 is TGTGCCAGCAACCCCCTCCAGACAGGGGGCGAGGGCGGGGAGCTGTTTTTT. Translating gives CASNPLQTGGEGGELFF. The chain uses TRBV21-1 and TRBJ2-2; TRBD1 reflects the table's D call only, with no check against the DNA. TRBV21-1 is a recognized pseudogene. The CDR3 runs 17 residues.